This T cell receptor beta chain is drawn from a study of Ad26.COV2.S vaccination and SARS-CoV-2 variants. Treatment noted: around 19 received Ad26.COV2.S at low or high dose, single or two shots; about 5 received placebo; per-sample allocation not given. Vaccine and placebo recipients were sampled on day 63 after the first injection. The data were produced by immunoSEQ multiplex PCR, yet TCRdb's version contains in-frame clones alone and is incomplete. The sample has about 410,000 clones, roughly nine tenths seen once. The CDR3 spans 15 residues. Looked up from germline, CDR1 is LNHDA and CDR2 is SQIVND (reference sequence). Between the trimmed V and J ends, which lost 0 bases and 9 bases, there was a span of 15 bases.

This sequence originates from a person between 18 and 65 years old who received the Ad26.COV2.S COVID-19 vaccine or a placebo. The gene calls are TRBV19 and TRBJ1-5, with a possible D match to TRBD1 (6 bases). This sample comprised peripheral blood, obtained in a trial of Ad26.COV2.S vaccine versus placebo. In nucleotides, the CDR3 is TGTGCCAGTAGTATAGATCGTACAGGGTTAAGGCCCCAGCATTTT. This sequence encodes CASSIDRTGLRPQHF.